A single sample gave rise to the 31 T cell receptor beta chains below, sequenced in a study of monozygotic twins with cystic fibrosis. Profiling relied on immunoSEQ multiplex PCR, and the TCRdb table lists in-frame clones only, not all of them. The sample holds over 9,500 clones, over 75% seen once. The sample comprised blood. These receptor sequences come from a man aged 18 to 35 with cystic fibrosis.

Of note for this clone: One end of the junction is discordant with germline, which a read error may explain. CDR3 DNA sequence: TGTGCCAGCAGCGTAGTTGGGGGGGCTTTTCACTTC. Protein: CASSVVGGAFHF. This chain connects TRBV9 to TRBJ2-7; D may be TRBD2 (7 bases). The length of the CDR3 is 12 residues. Germline lookup yields CDR1 SGDLS and CDR2 YYNGEE.

The V gene is TRBV7-9, the J gene TRBJ2-7; TRBD1 aligns across 8 bases. The CDR3 is made up of 14 amino acids. After removal of 4 bases from V and 5 bases from J, the junction contained 7 bases not matched to a gene. Germline CDR1 SEHNR, CDR2 FQNEAQ (reference sequence). CDR3 region: CASSSTGEQNEQYF. CDR3 DNA: TGTGCCAGCAGCTCGACAGGGGAGCAGAACGAGCAGTACTTC.

This sequence joins TRBV29-1 and TRBJ2-3; D might be TRBD2 (6 bases). Germline values: CDR1 SQVTM, CDR2 ANQGSEA. The CDR3 is 14 residues long. V shed 6 bases and J shed 4 bases, with 17 bases lying between them. The CDR3 DNA reads TGCAGCGTGGTCGGAGGCGGAGGGGCAGATACGCAGTATTTT. This encodes CSVVGGGGADTQYF.

This clone was detected once. V and J are TRBV27 and TRBJ1-6; D unresolved. V was trimmed by 2 bases and J by 1 base, leaving 12 bases between them. The CDR3 is made up of 17 amino acids. Germline V gene lookup returns CDR1 MNHEY and CDR2 SMNVEV (reference sequence). Here the CDR3 reads CASSLSPPESYNSPLHF. In nucleotides, the CDR3 is TGTGCCAGCAGTTTAAGCCCCCCCGAGTCCTATAATTCACCCCTCCACTTT.

The V and J genes are TRBV2 and TRBJ2-2, with D possibly matching TRBD2 (5 bases). CDR3 length: 16 amino acids. Germline CDR1 reads SNHLY; CDR2 reads FYNNEI. The germline V and J ends were trimmed by 0 bases and 5 bases, with 13 bases remaining between them. CDR3: CASSEALGADTGELFF. DNA of the CDR3: TGTGCCAGCAGTGAAGCACTGGGAGCGGATACCGGGGAGCTGTTTTTT.

The chain has TRBV2 and TRBJ1-5; TRBD1 might be the D (5 bases). This CDR3 region has 13 residues. The germline V gene encodes CDR1 SNHLY and CDR2 FYNNEI. Trimming took 6 bases from V and 5 from J, leaving 11 bases between them. CDR3 amino acids: CASRNRPDQPQHF. In nucleotides, the CDR3 is TGTGCCAGCAGAAACAGGCCTGATCAGCCCCAGCATTTT.

This clone occurred once. The chain combines TRBV10-3 with TRBJ2-3, with 12 bases identical to TRBD1. This CDR3 comprises 14 residues. Germline CDR1 reads ENHRY; CDR2 reads SYGVKD. V lost 6 bases, J lost 6 bases, and 4 bases stayed unmatched. The CDR3 sequence: CAIRAGTGGDTQYF. Written as DNA, the CDR3 is TGTGCCATCAGAGCCGGGACAGGGGGCGATACGCAGTATTTT.

This chain uses TRBV4-2 with TRBJ2-3, with D perhaps TRBD1 or TRBD2 (5 bases each). Germline V CDR1 and CDR2: LGHNA, YNFKEQ. The CDR3 extends over 16 amino acids. Trimming left V 4 bases short and J 3 bases short, with 17 bases between. This chain's CDR3 is CASSRTPGPRTDTQYF. CDR3 DNA: TGTGCCAGCAGCCGCACACCGGGACCGAGGACAGATACGCAGTATTTT.

J is TRBJ1-1 and V is TRBV19; no firm D call. In germline, CDR1 is LNHDA, CDR2 SQIVND (reference sequence). The CDR3 spans 14 residues. V shed 3 bases and J shed 0 bases, with 8 bases lying between them. The CDR3 sequence: CASSIVGMNTEAFF. As DNA, the CDR3 is TGTGCCAGTAGTATCGTAGGGATGAACACTGAAGCTTTCTTT.

The CDR3, as DNA: TGTGCCAGTAGCTTACTAGCCGGGTCCTACAATGAGCAGTTCTTC. Amino acids: CASSLLAGSYNEQFF. The V and J genes are TRBV19 and TRBJ2-1, with a possible D match to TRBD2 (6 bases). Germline V gives CDR1 LNHDA, CDR2 SQIVND (reference sequence). This CDR3 has 15 residues. Trimming took 6 bases from V and 1 from J, leaving 13 bases between them.

The count of this clone is one. The rearrangement uses TRBV5-6 and TRBJ1-1; D call uncertain. Deletions cut 0 bases from V and 5 bases from J, with 14 bases between. Germline-derived CDR1 and CDR2 are SGHDT and YYEEEE. The CDR3 is 15 residues long. CDR3 DNA sequence: TGTGCCAGCAGCTTGGTGAGTGGGGTAAGGACTGAAGCTTTCTTT. Translation gives CASSLVSGVRTEAFF.

The J gene is TRBJ1-2, the V gene TRBV7-6; TRBD1 matches 8 bases. Trimming took 5 bases from V and 3 from J; bases not matched to a gene: 5. The CDR3 has 14 residues. CDR1 and CDR2 (germline): SGHVS, FNYEAQ. CDR3 region: CASSLGQGDYGYTF. CDR3 DNA: TGTGCCAGCAGCCTAGGACAGGGCGACTATGGCTACACCTTC.

The chain couples TRBV2 to TRBJ2-3; 13 bases line up with TRBD2. The J segment lost 5 bases and the V segment lost 11 bases, leaving 7 bases of the junction unmatched. The CDR3 consists of 14 residues. The germline gives CDR1 SNHLY, CDR2 FYNNEI. The CDR3 loop is CAGQTSGGGDTQYF. DNA for the CDR3: TGTGCCGGACAAACTAGCGGGGGGGGAGATACGCAGTATTTT.

The V and J genes are TRBV6-6 and TRBJ2-3; 11 nucleotides agree with TRBD2. Trimming removed 10 bases from V and 4 bases from J; junction bases left unmatched: 13. This CDR3 has 16 amino acids. Germline lookup yields CDR1 MNHNY and CDR2 SVGAGI (reference sequence). CDR3 loop: CATILSGRAGSDTQYF. The CDR3 nucleotides read TGTGCCACCATACTTAGCGGGAGGGCCGGGTCAGATACGCAGTATTTT.

The rearrangement links TRBV2 to TRBJ1-6; 8 nucleotides agree with TRBD1. Germline values: CDR1 SNHLY, CDR2 FYNNEI. Germline trimming cut 7 bases from V and 5 bases from J; bases unmatched to any gene: 7. CDR3 size: 15 residues. In DNA form, the CDR3 reads TGTGCCAGCAAGATTGACAGGGGCGATAATTCACCCCTCCACTTT. Translation gives CASKIDRGDNSPLHF.

V usage is TRBV2 and J usage is TRBJ1-4; 7 bases agree with TRBD1. The germline V gene has CDR1 SNHLY and CDR2 FYNNEI. The CDR3 spans 15 residues. The V gene end was trimmed by 7 bases and the J gene end by 4 bases; junction bases not matched to a gene: 9. CDR3 in amino acids: CASNPTTGNNEKLFF. For the CDR3, the DNA is TGTGCCAGCAACCCCACGACAGGGAATAATGAAAAACTGTTTTTT.

This clone was seen a single time. The rearrangement links TRBV12-5 to TRBJ2-2; a possible D gene is TRBD2 (6 bases). Germline CDR1 reads LGHNT; CDR2 reads FRNRAP. The V gene lost 6 bases and the J gene lost 11 bases, with 19 bases spanning the gap. This CDR3 region has 14 residues. Here the CDR3 DNA reads TGTGCTAGTGGACCCGACGGACTGGAGGGAGAGCTGTTTTTT. Its translation: CASGPDGLEGELFF.

The chain joins TRBV13 to TRBJ1-3, with D perhaps matching TRBD1 (5 bases). Trimming cost V 1 base and J 5 bases, with 15 bases left between them. The germline gives CDR1 PRHDT, CDR2 FYEKMQ (reference sequence). The CDR3 totals 16 residues. The DNA of the CDR3 is TGTGCCAGCAGCTTAGACGGTTTGGGGGTCAGAAACACCATATATTTT. It is translated as CASSLDGLGVRNTIYF.

This clone turned up a few times. The chain joins TRBV30 to TRBJ1-1; tentatively, D is TRBD1 (6 bases). The V end lost 2 bases, the J end lost 1 base, and 14 bases lay between the germline ends. The length of the CDR3 is 15 residues. Germline-derived CDR1 and CDR2 are GTSNPN and SVGIG (reference sequence). CDR3 DNA: TGTGCCTGGAGTCCTCCCAGGGGAGGGAACACTGAAGCTTTCTTT. The encoded protein is CAWSPPRGGNTEAFF.

This rearrangement joins TRBV19 to TRBJ1-3; no definite D call. Trimming shortened V by 3 bases and J by 0 bases, and 9 bases separated the two germline ends. The CDR3 length is 15 residues. CDR1 LNHDA and CDR2 SQIVND come from the germline V gene (reference sequence). The CDR3 region has the DNA TGTGCCAGTAGTATGTCCCTGCCCTCTGGAAACACCATATATTTT. It encodes CASSMSLPSGNTIYF.

V gene TRBV30 combines with J gene TRBJ1-1; 9 positions match TRBD1. Trimming removed 0 bases from V and 4 bases from J; junction bases left unmatched: 6. Germline-derived CDR1 and CDR2 are GTSNPN and SVGIG (reference sequence). The CDR3 has 15 residues. The CDR3: CAWSVRDRDGTEAFF. CDR3 nucleotide sequence: TGTGCCTGGAGTGTACGGGACAGGGACGGCACTGAAGCTTTCTTT.

The chain links TRBV7-9 to TRBJ2-7; possible D gene TRBD1, 5 bases. CDR3 length equals 16 residues. V lost 0 bases, J lost 4 bases, and 16 bases lay in between. Per germline, CDR1 SEHNR and CDR2 FQNEAQ (reference sequence). The CDR3 nucleotides are TGTGCCAGCAGCTTAGCGATCCAGACAGACCGTTACGAGCAGTACTTC. It translates to CASSLAIQTDRYEQYF.

The rearrangement joins TRBV7-3 to TRBJ2-3; TRBD2 matches 7 bases. CDR3 size: 13 residues. Germline CDR1 and CDR2: SGHTA and FQGTGA. The V and J ends lost 5 bases and 4 bases, in that order; junction bases with no gene match: 3. The CDR3 DNA reads TGTGCCAGCAGCGGCGGGGGAGCAGATACGCAGTATTTT. Residues: CASSGGGADTQYF.

The CDR3 loop reads CASSKQGGQETQYF. The CDR3 bases are TGTGCCAGCAGCAAACAGGGAGGCCAAGAGACCCAGTACTTC. The chain is built from TRBV2 and TRBJ2-5, with D possibly called TRBD1 or TRBD2 (6 bases each). The CDR3 is 14 amino acids. V lost 6 bases to trimming and J lost 1 base, with 12 bases between them. CDR1 is SNHLY, CDR2 FYNNEI, per germline.

The V gene is TRBV7-9, the J gene TRBJ2-1; TRBD2 matches at 15 bases. Germline CDR1 reads SEHNR; CDR2 reads FQNEAQ (reference sequence). This CDR3 comprises 17 residues. After removal of 4 bases from V and 4 bases from J, the junction contained 5 bases not matched to a gene. The CDR3 spells CASSSGLAGGYYNEQFF. In nucleotides, the CDR3 is TGTGCCAGCAGCTCCGGACTAGCGGGGGGGTATTACAATGAGCAGTTCTTC.

V gene TRBV4-3 combines with J gene TRBJ2-3; 9 bases are shared with TRBD2. CDR3 length equals 16 residues. Per the germline V gene, CDR1 is LGHNA and CDR2 is YSLEER. V lost 0 bases and J lost 1; bases outside the gene matches: 2. The CDR3, as DNA: TGCGCCAGCAGCCAAGATGTAGCGGGGGGCACAGATACGCAGTATTTT. This encodes CASSQDVAGGTDTQYF.

The chain carries TRBV13 and TRBJ2-5; D is tentatively TRBD1 or TRBD2 (5 bases each). Germline V CDR1 and CDR2: PRHDT, FYEKMQ (reference sequence). The CDR3 consists of 15 residues. The germline V and J ends were trimmed by 5 bases and 4 bases, with 17 bases remaining between them. The CDR3 is CASSTRGAALETQYF. The DNA for the CDR3 is TGTGCCAGCAGCACCCGAGGGGCAGCGTTAGAGACCCAGTACTTC.

The chain has TRBV27 and TRBJ2-4; TRBD1 agrees at 8 bases. The CDR3 is 14 amino acids. Germline V lookup: CDR1 MNHEY, CDR2 SMNVEV (reference sequence). With 5 bases clipped from V and 11 bases from J, the junction kept 11 bases outside the gene matches. The CDR3 spells CASSRRTGPPLQYF. CDR3 coding DNA: TGTGCCAGCAGTCGAAGGACAGGGCCACCCCTTCAGTACTTC.

Details on this clone: Germline and junction disagree at one end, which may indicate a read error. The rearrangement joins TRBV29-1 to TRBJ2-3; TRBD1 aligns across 9 bases. The CDR3 sequence is 13 residues long. Germline assignment: CDR1 SQVTM and CDR2 ANQGSEA. The CDR3: CSFDRGSEDTQYF. CDR3 coding DNA: TGCAGCTTTGACAGGGGGAGTGAAGATACGCAGTATTTT.

The chain employs TRBV10-3 and TRBJ1-1, with D hard to call. This CDR3 region has 15 residues. Germline assignment: CDR1 ENHRY and CDR2 SYGVKD. The V gene lost 0 bases and the J gene lost 5 bases, with 13 bases spanning the gap. The CDR3 loop is CAISESGSTVTEAFF. CDR3 in DNA: TGTGCCATCAGTGAGTCCGGGAGTACGGTGACTGAAGCTTTCTTT.

The chain employs TRBV5-5 and TRBJ2-3; possible D gene TRBD1, 7 bases. The V end was cut by 4 bases, the J end by 4 bases, with 19 bases between. The CDR3 is 16 residues long. The V gene's germline CDR1 is SGHKS and CDR2 YYEKEE (reference sequence). CDR3 nucleotides: TGTGCCAGCAGCCCCGCAGGAGGGGGCATCGCAGATACGCAGTATTTT. It translates to CASSPAGGGIADTQYF.